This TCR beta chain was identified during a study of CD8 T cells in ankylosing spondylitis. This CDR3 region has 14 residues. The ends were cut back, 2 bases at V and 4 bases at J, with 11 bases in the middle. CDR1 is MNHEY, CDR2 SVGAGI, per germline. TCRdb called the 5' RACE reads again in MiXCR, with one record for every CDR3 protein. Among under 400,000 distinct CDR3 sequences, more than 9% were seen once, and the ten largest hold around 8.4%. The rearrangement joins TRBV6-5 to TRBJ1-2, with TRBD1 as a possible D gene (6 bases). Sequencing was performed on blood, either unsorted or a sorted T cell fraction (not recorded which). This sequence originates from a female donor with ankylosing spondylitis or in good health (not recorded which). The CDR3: CASSYTGISYGYTF. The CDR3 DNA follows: TGTGCCAGCAGTTACACAGGGATTTCCTATGGCTACACCTTC.